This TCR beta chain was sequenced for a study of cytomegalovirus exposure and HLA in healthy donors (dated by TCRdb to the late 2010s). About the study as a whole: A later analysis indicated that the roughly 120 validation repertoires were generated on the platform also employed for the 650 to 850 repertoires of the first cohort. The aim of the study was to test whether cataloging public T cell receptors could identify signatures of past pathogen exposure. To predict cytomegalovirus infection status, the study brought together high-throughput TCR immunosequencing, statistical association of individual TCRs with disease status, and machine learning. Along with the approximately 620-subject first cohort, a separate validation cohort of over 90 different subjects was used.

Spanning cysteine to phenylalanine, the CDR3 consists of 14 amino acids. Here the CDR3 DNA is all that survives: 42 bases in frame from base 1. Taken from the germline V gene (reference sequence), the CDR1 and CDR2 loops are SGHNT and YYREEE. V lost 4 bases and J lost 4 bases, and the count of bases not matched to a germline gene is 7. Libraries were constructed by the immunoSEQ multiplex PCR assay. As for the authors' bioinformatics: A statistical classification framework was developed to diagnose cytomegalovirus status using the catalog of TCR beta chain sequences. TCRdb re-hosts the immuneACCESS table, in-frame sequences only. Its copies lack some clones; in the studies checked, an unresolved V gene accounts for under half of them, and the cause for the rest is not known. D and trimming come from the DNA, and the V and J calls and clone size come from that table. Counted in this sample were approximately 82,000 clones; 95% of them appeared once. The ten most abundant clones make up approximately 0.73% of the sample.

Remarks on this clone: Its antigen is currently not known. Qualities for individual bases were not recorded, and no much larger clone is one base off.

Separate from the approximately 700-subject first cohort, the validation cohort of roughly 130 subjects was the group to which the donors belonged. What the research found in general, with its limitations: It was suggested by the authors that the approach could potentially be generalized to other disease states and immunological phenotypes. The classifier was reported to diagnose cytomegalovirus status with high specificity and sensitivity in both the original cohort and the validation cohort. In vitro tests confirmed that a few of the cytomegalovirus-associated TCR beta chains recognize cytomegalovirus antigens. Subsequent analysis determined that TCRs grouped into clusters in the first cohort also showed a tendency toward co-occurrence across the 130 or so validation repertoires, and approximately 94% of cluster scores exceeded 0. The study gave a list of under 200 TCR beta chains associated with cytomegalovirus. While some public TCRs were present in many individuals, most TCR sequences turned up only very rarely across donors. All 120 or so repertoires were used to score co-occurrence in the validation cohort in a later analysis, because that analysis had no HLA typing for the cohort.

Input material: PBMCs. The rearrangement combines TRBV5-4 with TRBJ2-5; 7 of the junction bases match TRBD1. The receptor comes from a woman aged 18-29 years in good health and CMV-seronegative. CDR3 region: CASSHVRGLETQYF. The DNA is TGTGCCAGCAGCCATGTGAGGGGGCTAGAGACCCAGTACTTC.